This TCR beta chain was obtained from a study of blood T cell repertoires in COVID-19. Study-level background: Sites in the United States, Italy and Spain provided acute and convalescent COVID-19 samples. The cDNA or gDNA used as material had been derived from T cells, B-cell-depleted T cells, or PBMCs.

In the authors' methods: Estimated nucleated cell counts came from reference gene primer amplification. Sequencing was performed with immunoSEQ multiplex PCR; in TCRdb, only in-frame clones are kept and a portion is missing. Clonal size and the V and J genes are those of that table, whereas D and trimming came from the DNA. The sample carries approximately 170,000 clones, more than 65% recorded once. The length of the CDR3 is 17 residues. CDR1 and CDR2 from the germline V gene are LGHNA and YSLEER. V trimming: 3 bases; J trimming: 5 bases; junction bases outside the gene matches: 11. The sequenced sample consisted of peripheral blood. This sequence originates from a man between 70 and 80 years old with active or convalescent COVID-19. The rearrangement joins TRBV4-3 to TRBJ2-2; TRBD2 matches 8 bases. For the CDR3, the DNA is TGCGCCAGCAGCCACCTCCGGGGCGGCGGGAGGACCGGGGAGCTGTTTTTT. Protein sequence: CASSHLRGGGRTGELFF.